This T cell receptor beta chain was captured by sequencing in a study of cytomegalovirus exposure and HLA in healthy donors. The germline V gene encodes CDR1 LNHDA and CDR2 SQIVND (reference sequence). The CDR3 extends over 13 amino acids. The PCR had 60 Vbeta and 13 Jbeta primers. Some clones are missing from TCRdb's copy, which holds only in-frame ones; the method was immunoSEQ multiplex PCR. The data hold roughly 170,000 clones, with roughly 80% observed a single time. In the case of this clone: An end of the junction differs from the germline gene, which may be a read error.

The clonotype originates from a boy between 10 and 17 years old in good health and CMV-seronegative. The chain combines TRBV19 with TRBJ1-1; no definite D call. The sequenced sample consisted of PBMCs. The CDR3 region is CACSERFYTEAFF. The CDR3 nucleotides read TGTGCCTGTAGCGAGAGATTTTACACTGAAGCTTTCTTT.